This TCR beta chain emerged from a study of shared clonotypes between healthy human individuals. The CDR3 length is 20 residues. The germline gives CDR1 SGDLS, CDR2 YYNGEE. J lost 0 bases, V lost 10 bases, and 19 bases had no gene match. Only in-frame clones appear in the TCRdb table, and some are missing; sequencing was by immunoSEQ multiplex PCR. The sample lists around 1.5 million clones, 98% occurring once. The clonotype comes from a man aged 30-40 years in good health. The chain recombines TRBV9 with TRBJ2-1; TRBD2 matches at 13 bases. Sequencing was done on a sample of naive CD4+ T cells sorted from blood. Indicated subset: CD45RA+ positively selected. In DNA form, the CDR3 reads TGTGCCCGCTTTCCCTGCGGACTAGCGGGAGTCGCAGGCTCCTACAATGAGCAGTTCTTC. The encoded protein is CARFPCGLAGVAGSYNEQFF.